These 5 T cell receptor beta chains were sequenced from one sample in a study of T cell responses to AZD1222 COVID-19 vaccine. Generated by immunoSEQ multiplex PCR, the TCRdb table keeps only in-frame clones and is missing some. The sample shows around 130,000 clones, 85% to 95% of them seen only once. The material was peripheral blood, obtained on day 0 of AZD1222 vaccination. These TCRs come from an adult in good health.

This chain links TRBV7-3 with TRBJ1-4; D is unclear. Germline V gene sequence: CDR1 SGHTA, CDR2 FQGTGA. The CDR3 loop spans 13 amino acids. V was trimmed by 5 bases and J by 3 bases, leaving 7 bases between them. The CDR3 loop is CASSPRPNEKLFF. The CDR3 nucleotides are TGTGCCAGCAGCCCCCGCCCTAATGAAAAACTGTTTTTT.

In DNA form, the CDR3 reads TGTGCCATCAGGATCGGGACGGAGAACTATGGCTACACCTTC. It encodes CAIRIGTENYGYTF. This chain joins TRBV10-3 and TRBJ1-2; the D gene is possibly TRBD1 (5 bases). Trimming removed 6 bases from V and 2 bases from J, with 13 bases in between. This CDR3 comprises 14 residues. Germline-derived CDR1 and CDR2 are ENHRY and SYGVKD.

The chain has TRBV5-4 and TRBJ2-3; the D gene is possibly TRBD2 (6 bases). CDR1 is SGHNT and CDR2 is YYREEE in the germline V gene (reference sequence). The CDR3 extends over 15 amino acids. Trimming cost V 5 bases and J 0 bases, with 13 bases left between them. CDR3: CASSPDYPSTDTQYF. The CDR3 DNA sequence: TGTGCCAGCAGTCCGGACTACCCGAGCACAGATACGCAGTATTTT.

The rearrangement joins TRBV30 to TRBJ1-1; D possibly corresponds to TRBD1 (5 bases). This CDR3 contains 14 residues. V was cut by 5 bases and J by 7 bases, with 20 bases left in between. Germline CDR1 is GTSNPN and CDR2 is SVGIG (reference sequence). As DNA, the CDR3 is TGTGCCTGGGCCTGGACACCCAATAAGGGTGAAGCTTTCTTT. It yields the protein CAWAWTPNKGEAFF. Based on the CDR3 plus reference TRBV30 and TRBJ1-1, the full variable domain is SQTIHQWPATLVQPVGSPLSLECTVEGTSNPNLYWYRQAAGRGLQLLFYSVGIGQISSEVPQNLSASRPQDRQFILSSKKLLLSDSGFYLCAWAWTPNKGEAFFGQGTRLTVV.

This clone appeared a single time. CDR3 nucleotide sequence: TGTGCCAGTAGTCCGACAGGGGTCGGGTCACCCCTCCACTTT. Translation: CASSPTGVGSPLHF. The chain employs TRBV19 and TRBJ1-6, with TRBD1 matching 8 bases. CDR1 is LNHDA and CDR2 is SQIVND in the germline V gene (reference sequence). J gave up 10 bases and V 5 bases, and 7 bases lay outside the gene matches. The CDR3 has 14 residues.